Shown below are 2 T cell receptor beta chains from a single sample sequenced in a study of T cell responses to AZD1222 COVID-19 vaccine. TCRdb's table, derived via immunoSEQ multiplex PCR, lists solely in-frame clones and lacks some. The table has roughly 110,000 clones, more than 80% seen once. Material: peripheral blood, obtained on day 0 of AZD1222 vaccination. These receptors came from an adult in good health.

V and J are TRBV14 and TRBJ1-2; D not certain. Germline V gives CDR1 SGHDN, CDR2 FVKESK. V was shortened by 0 bases and J by 8 bases, with 13 bases between the two germline ends. The CDR3 length is 14 residues. In DNA form, the CDR3 reads TGTGCCAGCAGCCAAGATAATGGGTGGGGAGGCTACACCTTC. Protein product: CASSQDNGWGGYTF.

Points on this clone: Other DNA sequences of this sample code for an identical CDR3. The V call is TRBV5-1, the J call TRBJ2-7, with D uncertain. The CDR3 is 12 amino acids. The V and J ends lost 1 base and 3 bases respectively, with 5 bases between them. Looked up from germline, CDR1 is SGHRS and CDR2 is YFSETQ. This CDR3 reads CASSLPSYEQYF. In DNA, the CDR3 is TGCGCCAGCAGCTTGCCAAGCTACGAGCAGTACTTC.